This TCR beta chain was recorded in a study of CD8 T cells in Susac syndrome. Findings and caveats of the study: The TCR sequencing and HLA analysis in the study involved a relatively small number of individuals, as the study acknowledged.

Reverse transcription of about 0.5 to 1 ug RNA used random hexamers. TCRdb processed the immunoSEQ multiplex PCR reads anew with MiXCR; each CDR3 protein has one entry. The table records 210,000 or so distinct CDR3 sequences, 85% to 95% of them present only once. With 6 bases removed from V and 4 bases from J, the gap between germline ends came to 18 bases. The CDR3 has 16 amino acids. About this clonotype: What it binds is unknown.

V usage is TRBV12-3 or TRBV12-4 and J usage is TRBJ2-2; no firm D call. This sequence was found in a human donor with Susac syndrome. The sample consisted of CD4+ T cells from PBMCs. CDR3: CASRPSGVRSTGELFF. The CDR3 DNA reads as TGTGCCAGCAGGCCCTCTGGGGTAAGGAGCACCGGGGAGCTGTTTTTT.